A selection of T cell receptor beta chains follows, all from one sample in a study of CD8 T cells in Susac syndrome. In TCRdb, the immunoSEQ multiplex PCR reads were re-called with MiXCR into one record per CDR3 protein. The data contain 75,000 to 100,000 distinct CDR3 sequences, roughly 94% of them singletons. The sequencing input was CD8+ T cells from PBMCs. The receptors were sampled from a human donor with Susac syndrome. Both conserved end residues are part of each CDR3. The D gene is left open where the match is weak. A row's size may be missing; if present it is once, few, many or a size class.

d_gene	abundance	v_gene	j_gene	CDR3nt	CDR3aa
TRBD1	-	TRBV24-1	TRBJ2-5	TGTGCCACCAGTGAACCAGGGGGTGAGACCCAGTACTTC	CATSEPGGETQYF
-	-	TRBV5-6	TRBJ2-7	TGTGCCAGCAGCTTGGAAAGTAACGACTACGAGCAGTACTTC	CASSLESNDYEQYF
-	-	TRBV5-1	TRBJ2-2	TGCGCCAGCTCTATTGCCGGGGAGCTGTTTTTT	CASSIAGELFF
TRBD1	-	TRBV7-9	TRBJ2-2	TGTGCCAGCAGCTCCGTGCCCTCTCAGGGGGCGCCTAACACCGGGGAGCTGTTTTTT	CASSSVPSQGAPNTGELFF
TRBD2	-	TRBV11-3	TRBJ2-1	TGTGCCAGCAGCTTAGGGAGCGGGAGTCACAATGAGCAGTTCTTC	CASSLGSGSHNEQFF
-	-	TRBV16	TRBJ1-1	TGTGCCAGCAGCCAATCTCAGGGGCTGAACACTGAAGCTTTCTTT	CASSQSQGLNTEAFF
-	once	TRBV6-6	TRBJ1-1	TGTGCCAGCAGTTACATAGCCAGGGGAGACACTGAAGCTTTCTTT	CASSYIARGDTEAFF
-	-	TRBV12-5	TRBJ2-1	TGTGCTAGTGGTTTAACTAGTACCCCTAGTGAGCAGTTCTTC	CASGLTSTPSEQFF
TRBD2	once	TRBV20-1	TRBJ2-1	TGCAGTGCGACCGGGACTAGCGGGAGTATCTGGGACTACAATGAGCAGTTCTTC	CSATGTSGSIWDYNEQFF
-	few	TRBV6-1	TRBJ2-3	TGTGCCAGCAGTCAATCAGGGGTAGATACGCAGTATTTT	CASSQSGVDTQYF
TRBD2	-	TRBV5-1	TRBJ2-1	TGCGCCAGCAGCCCTGGACTAGCGGGAACCGGGTCCTACAATGAGCAGTTCTTC	CASSPGLAGTGSYNEQFF
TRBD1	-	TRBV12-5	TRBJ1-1	TGTGCTAGTGGTTTGGTAAGATCGGGGACAGGGGCCACTGAAGCTTTCTTT	CASGLVRSGTGATEAFF
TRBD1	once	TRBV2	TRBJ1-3	TGTGCCAGCATTCGTGAGATCGACAGGGCCTCGGAAAACACCATATATTTT	CASIREIDRASENTIYF
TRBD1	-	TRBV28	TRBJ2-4	TGTGCCAGCAGTTCCGGGACAGGCGATTTAGCCAAAAACATTCAGTACTTC	CASSSGTGDLAKNIQYF
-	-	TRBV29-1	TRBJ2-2	TGCAGCGTTGAAGTCACAGCCGCCGGGGAGCTGTTTTTT	CSVEVTAAGELFF
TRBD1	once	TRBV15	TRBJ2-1	TGTGCCACCAGCAGAGGACCGGGACAGGGTTTCAACAATGAGCAGTTCTTC	CATSRGPGQGFNNEQFF
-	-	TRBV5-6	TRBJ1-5	TGTGCCAGCAGCTTCGGGGACGGGCCCCAGCATTTT	CASSFGDGPQHF
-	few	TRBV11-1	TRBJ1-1	TGTGCCAGCAGCCCTCAGGGGAACACTGAAGCTTTCTTT	CASSPQGNTEAFF
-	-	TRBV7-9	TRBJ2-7	TGTGCCACGTCGACGACAGGAACTTCCTACGAGCAGTACTTC	CATSTTGTSYEQYF
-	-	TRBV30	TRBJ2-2	TGTGCCTGGACCCCCTCGGGACCGAACACCGGGGAGCTGTTTTTT	CAWTPSGPNTGELFF
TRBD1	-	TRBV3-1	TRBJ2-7	TGTGCCAGCAGCCAAGGACAGGGGTTCTACGAGCAGTACTTC	CASSQGQGFYEQYF
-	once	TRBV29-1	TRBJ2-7	TGCAGCGTTCCCGGGTCAAGCTCCTACGAGCAGTACTTC	CSVPGSSSYEQYF
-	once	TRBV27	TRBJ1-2	TGTGCCAGCAGCGCTGGACAGCCCTATGGCTACACCTTC	CASSAGQPYGYTF
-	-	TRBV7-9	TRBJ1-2	TGTGCCAGCAGCCTTACAGATGGCTACACCTTC	CASSLTDGYTF
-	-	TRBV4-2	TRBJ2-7	TGTGCCAGCAGCCAAGAGGCCCTTGCCTACGAGCAGTACTTC	CASSQEALAYEQYF
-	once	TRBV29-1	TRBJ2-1	TGCAGCGTTCGTGAGAGCCAGGGAGGCTCCTACAATGAGCAGTTCTTC	CSVRESQGGSYNEQFF
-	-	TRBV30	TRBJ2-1	TGTGCCTGGAGTGTGGGGCGTGCTGAGCAGTTCTTC	CAWSVGRAEQFF
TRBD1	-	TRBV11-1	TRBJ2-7	TGTGCCAGCACCGATTCGACAGGGGGCGGTTCGGACGAGCAGTACTTC	CASTDSTGGGSDEQYF
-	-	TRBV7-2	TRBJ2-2	TGTGCCAGCAGCACACTAGACCTAGCTGCCGGGGAGCTGTTTTTT	CASSTLDLAAGELFF